The clone carrying this TCR beta chain was recorded once. What it binds is unknown. This record comes from a study of cytomegalovirus exposure and HLA in healthy donors. This CDR3 is built from 15 residues. The germline V gene encodes CDR1 KGHSH and CDR2 LQKENI. Trimming pared 3 bases from V and 3 bases from J, leaving 15 bases between. TCRdb's table, derived via immunoSEQ multiplex PCR, lists solely in-frame clones and lacks some. The data show about 78,000 clones, with 90% to 96% seen just once and 1.6% held by the top ten. Notes on the study in general: In vitro work confirmed that a few CMV-associated chains recognize CMV antigens. Rarity held for most TCR sequences, but there were some public TCRs that occurred in many donors. The study designated over 150 TCR beta chains cytomegalovirus-associated. Cytomegalovirus status was reportedly diagnosed by the classifier with high sensitivity and specificity.

The chain joins TRBV18 to TRBJ2-7; D is possibly TRBD1 (6 bases). Sample: PBMCs. This receptor was obtained from a man aged 18 to 29 in good health and CMV-seropositive. The CDR3 nucleotides read TGTGCCAGCTCACCGATAGGGGGAGATGGCTACGAGCAGTACTTC. Its protein is CASSPIGGDGYEQYF.